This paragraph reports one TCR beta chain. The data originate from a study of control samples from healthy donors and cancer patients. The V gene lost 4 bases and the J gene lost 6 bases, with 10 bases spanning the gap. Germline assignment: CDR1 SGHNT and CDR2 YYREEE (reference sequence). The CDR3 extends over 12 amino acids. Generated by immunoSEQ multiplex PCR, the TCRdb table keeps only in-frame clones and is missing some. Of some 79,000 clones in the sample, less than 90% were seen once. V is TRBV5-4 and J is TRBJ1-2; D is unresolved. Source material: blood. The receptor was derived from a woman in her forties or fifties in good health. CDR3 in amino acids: CASSPVNDGYTF. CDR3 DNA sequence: TGTGCCAGCAGCCCCGTGAATGATGGCTACACCTTC.